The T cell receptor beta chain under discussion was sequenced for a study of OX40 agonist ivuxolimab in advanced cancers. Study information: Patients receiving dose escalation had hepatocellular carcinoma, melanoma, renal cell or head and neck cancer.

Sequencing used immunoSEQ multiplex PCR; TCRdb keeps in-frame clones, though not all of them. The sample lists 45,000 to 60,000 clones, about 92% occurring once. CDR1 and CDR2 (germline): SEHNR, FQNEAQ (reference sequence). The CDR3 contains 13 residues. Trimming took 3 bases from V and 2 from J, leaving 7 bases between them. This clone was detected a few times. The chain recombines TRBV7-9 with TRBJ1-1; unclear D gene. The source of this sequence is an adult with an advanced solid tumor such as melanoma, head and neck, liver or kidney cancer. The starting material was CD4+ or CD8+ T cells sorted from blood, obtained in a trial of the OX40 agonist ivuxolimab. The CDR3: CASSLWGNTEAFF. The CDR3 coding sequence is TGTGCCAGCAGCTTGTGGGGAAACACTGAAGCTTTCTTT.